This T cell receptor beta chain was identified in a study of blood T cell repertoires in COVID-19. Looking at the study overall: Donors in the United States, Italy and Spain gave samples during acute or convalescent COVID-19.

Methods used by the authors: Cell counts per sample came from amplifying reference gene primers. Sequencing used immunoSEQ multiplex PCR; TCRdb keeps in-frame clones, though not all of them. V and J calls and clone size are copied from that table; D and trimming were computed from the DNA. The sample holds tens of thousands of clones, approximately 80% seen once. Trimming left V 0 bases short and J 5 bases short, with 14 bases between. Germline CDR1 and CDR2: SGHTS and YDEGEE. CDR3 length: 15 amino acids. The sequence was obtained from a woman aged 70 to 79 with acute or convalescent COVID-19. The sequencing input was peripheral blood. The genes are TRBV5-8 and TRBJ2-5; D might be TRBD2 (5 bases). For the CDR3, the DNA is TGTGCCAGCAGCTTGGTTGCACCCTCGGGGGAGACCCAGTACTTC. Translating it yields CASSLVAPSGETQYF.